A single T cell receptor beta chain is shown here with its context. The entry originates in a study of shared clonotypes between healthy human individuals. Generated by immunoSEQ multiplex PCR, the TCRdb table keeps only in-frame clones and is missing some. The sample comprises about 710,000 clones, roughly 72% of which are singletons, and about 1.8% rests with the top ten. Between the trimmed V and J ends, which lost 0 bases and 7 bases, there was a span of 6 bases. The CDR3 is 13 amino acids. Germline CDR1 and CDR2: SEHNR and FQNEAQ (reference sequence). The source of this sequence is a woman in her 30s in good health. The specimen sequenced was memory CD4+ T cells sorted from blood. The sample's subset: CD45RA-negative fraction. V usage is TRBV7-9 and J usage is TRBJ1-4; D uncertain. The CDR3 nucleotides read TGTGCCAGCAGCTTAGCAGGGTCTGAAAAACTGTTTTTT. Translated: CASSLAGSEKLFF.